The entry below gives a single T cell receptor beta chain sequence along with its context. Antigen specificity is unknown. Per the germline V gene, CDR1 is SQVTM and CDR2 is ANQGSEA. Trimming left V 5 bases short and J 5 bases short, with 15 bases between. The CDR3 length is 13 residues. Produced via immunoSEQ multiplex PCR; TCRdb's table is partial and in-frame only. Among 65,000 to 75,000 clones listed, around 86% were seen once. This sample is part of a study of lymphopenia after photon versus proton radiotherapy. Points from the study as a whole: Relative stability marked proton patients; photon patients lost diversity and naive cells.

The chain couples TRBV29-1 to TRBJ2-5; the D gene is possibly TRBD1 (6 bases). Sequenced here: peripheral blood, sampled from a patient treated with proton-based radiotherapy. The TCR sequence derives from an older man with esophageal cancer. The CDR3 loop reads CSVLRTGRETQYF. The CDR3 coding sequence is TGCAGCGTTCTTCGCACAGGGCGGGAGACCCAGTACTTC.